This TCR beta chain was retrieved from a study of blood T cell repertoires in COVID-19. Study-level background: Sites across the United States, Italy and Spain contributed samples from acute and convalescent COVID-19.

This CDR3 contains 15 residues. Looked up from germline, CDR1 is MDHEN and CDR2 is SYDVKM. Unmatched junction bases numbered 10, after V lost 6 bases and J lost 6 bases. The method was immunoSEQ multiplex PCR; TCRdb's version includes in-frame clones alone and lacks a portion of them. The profile shows 40,000 or so clones, 87% of them singletons. Seattle cases were enrolled at active infection and followed longitudinally. This receptor was obtained from a man between 60 and 70 years old with COVID-19, enrolled during active disease. The sample comprised peripheral blood. The chain links TRBV28 to TRBJ2-7, with TRBD2 identical over 11 bases. CDR3 nucleotide sequence: TGTGCCAGCAGGCCCCAACTAGCGGGAGTGGGCGAGCAGTACTTC. The encoded protein is CASRPQLAGVGEQYF.